The sequence of this TCR beta chain was determined in a study of T cell responses to AZD1222 COVID-19 vaccine. Sequencing used immunoSEQ multiplex PCR; TCRdb keeps in-frame clones, though not all of them. The table shows about 110,000 clones, with just over 85% occurring only once. The CDR3 length is 19 residues. V lost 5 bases, J lost 3 bases, and 14 bases stayed unmatched. Germline V gene data show CDR1 as LNHDA and CDR2 as SQIVND (reference sequence). The sequence came from an adult in good health. Sequenced here: peripheral blood, sampled on day 0 of AZD1222 vaccination. The chain carries TRBV19 and TRBJ2-6; 9 positions agree with TRBD2. The CDR3 DNA is TGTGCCAGTAGTCCCAGTTACTGGCGGGAGGGCGGTGGGGCCAACGTCCTGACTTTC. As protein: CASSPSYWREGGGANVLTF.